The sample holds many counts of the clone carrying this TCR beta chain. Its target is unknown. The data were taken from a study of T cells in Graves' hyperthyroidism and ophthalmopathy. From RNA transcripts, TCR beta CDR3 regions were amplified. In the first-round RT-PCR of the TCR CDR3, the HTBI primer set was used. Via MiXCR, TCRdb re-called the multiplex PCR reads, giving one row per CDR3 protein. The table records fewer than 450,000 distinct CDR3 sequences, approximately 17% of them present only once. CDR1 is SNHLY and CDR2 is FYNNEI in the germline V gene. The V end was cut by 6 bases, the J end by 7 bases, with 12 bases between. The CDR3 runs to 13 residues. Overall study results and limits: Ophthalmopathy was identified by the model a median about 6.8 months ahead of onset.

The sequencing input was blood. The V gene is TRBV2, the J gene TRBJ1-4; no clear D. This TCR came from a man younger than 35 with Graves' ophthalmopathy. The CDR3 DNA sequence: TGTGCCAGCAGGCCCGCATTCGTTGAAAAACTGTTTTTT. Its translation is CASRPAFVEKLFF.